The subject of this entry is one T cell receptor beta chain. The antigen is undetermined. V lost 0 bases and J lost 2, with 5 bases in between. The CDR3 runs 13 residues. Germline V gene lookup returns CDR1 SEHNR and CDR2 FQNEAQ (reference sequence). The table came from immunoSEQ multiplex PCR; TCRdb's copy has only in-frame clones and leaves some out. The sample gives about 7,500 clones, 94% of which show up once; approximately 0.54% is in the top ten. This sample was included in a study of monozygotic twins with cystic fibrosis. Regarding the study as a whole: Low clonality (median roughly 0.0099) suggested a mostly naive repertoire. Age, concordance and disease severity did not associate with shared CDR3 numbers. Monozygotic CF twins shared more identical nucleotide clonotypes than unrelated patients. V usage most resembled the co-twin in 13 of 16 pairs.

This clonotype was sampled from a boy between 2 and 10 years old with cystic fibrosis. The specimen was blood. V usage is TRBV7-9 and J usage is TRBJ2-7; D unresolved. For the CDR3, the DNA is TGTGCCAGCAGCTTAGCCGAGACCTACGAGCAGTACTTC. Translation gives CASSLAETYEQYF.